Listed here are 27 T cell receptor beta chains from one sample, sequenced in a study of cytomegalovirus exposure and HLA in healthy donors. Primers included in the PCR were 60 Vbeta and 13 Jbeta primers. Sequencing used immunoSEQ multiplex PCR; TCRdb keeps in-frame clones, though not all of them. This sample has 150,000 to 190,000 clones, with about 75% found just once. The specimen sequenced was PBMCs. These TCRs come from a man aged 18-30 years in good health and CMV-seronegative.

The chain has TRBV5-6 and TRBJ2-3, with TRBD2 identical over 8 bases. The CDR3 is 15 residues long. The germline V gene has CDR1 SGHDT and CDR2 YYEEEE. The V gene end was trimmed by 4 bases and the J gene end by 2 bases; junction bases not matched to a gene: 6. The CDR3 sequence is CASSHILADTDTQYF. CDR3 sequence (DNA): TGTGCCAGCAGCCATATACTAGCGGACACAGATACGCAGTATTTT.

V is TRBV19 and J is TRBJ1-4; D not resolved. With 5 bases removed from V and 0 bases from J, the gap between germline ends came to 7 bases. Germline V gene sequence: CDR1 LNHDA, CDR2 SQIVND (reference sequence). This CDR3 is 14 amino acids long. The CDR3 loop reads CASSPVSTNEKLFF. The CDR3 nucleotides are TGTGCCAGTAGTCCAGTTTCAACTAATGAAAAACTGTTTTTT.

This CDR3 is CASSSNNHGYTF. DNA of the CDR3: TGTGCCAGCAGCTCGAACAACCATGGCTACACCTTC. This sequence joins TRBV7-9 and TRBJ1-2; D is unresolved. V was cut by 4 bases and J by 6 bases, with 9 bases left in between. Germline V gene sequence: CDR1 SEHNR, CDR2 FQNEAQ (reference sequence). This CDR3 has 12 amino acids.

In this sample, this clone turned up a few times. The rearrangement links TRBV5-4 to TRBJ2-1, with a possible D match to TRBD1 (6 bases). Germline V gene sequence: CDR1 SGHNT, CDR2 YYREEE (reference sequence). The CDR3 consists of 15 residues. Trimming left V 4 bases short and J 7 bases short, with 18 bases between. Here the CDR3 reads CASSLDPGRGNEQFF. The CDR3 DNA is TGTGCCAGCAGCCTGGACCCAGGAAGGGGGAATGAGCAGTTCTTC.

The chain combines TRBV30 with TRBJ2-1; 7 bases are a match to TRBD2. V lost 5 bases and J lost 4; bases outside the gene matches: 5. The CDR3 extends over 13 amino acids. The germline gives CDR1 GTSNPN, CDR2 SVGIG (reference sequence). In nucleotides, the CDR3 is TGTGCCTGGGGCTCAGCGGGATACAATGAGCAGTTCTTC. It specifies CAWGSAGYNEQFF.

The rearrangement uses TRBV28 and TRBJ2-1; no firm D call. Trimming pared 3 bases from V and 3 bases from J, leaving 12 bases between. CDR3 length equals 15 residues. From germline, CDR1 is MDHEN and CDR2 SYDVKM. The DNA of the CDR3 is TGTGCCAGCAGTTTGACTGGCGGAAACTACAATGAGCAGTTCTTC. The encoded protein is CASSLTGGNYNEQFF.

The chain is built from TRBV5-1 and TRBJ2-3; 7 bases fit TRBD2. Trimming at V came to 7 bases and at J to 6 bases, leaving 2 bases not matched to a gene. The CDR3 runs to 11 residues. Germline V gene data show CDR1 as SGHRS and CDR2 as YFSETQ. The CDR3: CASHSGDTQYF. CDR3 nucleotides: TGCGCCAGCCATAGCGGGGATACGCAGTATTTT.

The CDR3 spells CASSLELVGYGELFF. The CDR3 nucleotides read TGTGCCAGCAGCTTGGAGCTAGTGGGTTACGGGGAGCTGTTTTTT. The rearrangement uses TRBV5-6 and TRBJ2-2; D not resolved. Germline values: CDR1 SGHDT, CDR2 YYEEEE. Trimming cost V 0 bases and J 7 bases, with 13 bases left between them. This CDR3 is built from 15 residues.

The chain joins TRBV10-3 to TRBJ2-7; D may be TRBD2 (5 bases). V shed 0 bases and J shed 3 bases, with 12 bases lying between them. Germline V gene data show CDR1 as ENHRY and CDR2 as SYGVKD. The CDR3 is 15 residues long. This chain's CDR3 is CAISESSAGRYEQYF. In DNA, the CDR3 is TGTGCCATCAGTGAGTCGAGTGCGGGCCGCTACGAGCAGTACTTC.

This clone was seen only a few times. The rearrangement joins TRBV14 to TRBJ2-3; D gene unclear. CDR1 is SGHDN, CDR2 FVKESK, per germline. Trimming removed 6 bases from V and 1 base from J, with 11 bases in between. The CDR3 has 14 residues. The CDR3 reads CASRVSGGTDTQYF. The CDR3 DNA reads TGTGCCAGCAGAGTCTCCGGAGGCACAGATACGCAGTATTTT.

Concerning this clone itself: Other nucleotide sequences from this sample produce the same CDR3. The CDR3 DNA reads as TGTGCCAGCAGTCCTCCTAGCGGGAGGGCCCACGAGCAGTACTTC. Translation gives CASSPPSGRAHEQYF. The chain joins TRBV28 to TRBJ2-7; 12 nucleotides match TRBD2. This CDR3 comprises 15 residues. After removal of 5 bases from V and 5 bases from J, the junction contained 7 bases not matched to a gene. Germline CDR1 reads MDHEN; CDR2 reads SYDVKM.

The chain combines TRBV5-6 with TRBJ2-7; 11 nucleotides line up with TRBD1. This CDR3 comprises 14 residues. Germline assignment: CDR1 SGHDT and CDR2 YYEEEE. Losses at the gene ends were 7 bases for V and 3 bases for J; bases not matched to a gene: 6. The CDR3 reads CASLAGQGVYEQYF. CDR3 sequence (DNA): TGTGCCAGCCTCGCGGGACAGGGGGTCTACGAGCAGTACTTC.

In nucleotides, the CDR3 is TGCGCCAGCAGTGAGGCCGGGACAGGGACCTCGAACTATGGCTACACCTTC. Its translation is CASSEAGTGTSNYGYTF. The V and J genes are TRBV10-1 and TRBJ1-2, with TRBD1 identical over 9 bases. The CDR3 consists of 17 residues. Trimming cost V 2 bases and J 2 bases; bases outside gene matches: 9. Germline V gene data show CDR1 as WNHNN and CDR2 as SYGVQD (reference sequence).

V gene TRBV7-2 combines with J gene TRBJ2-1; 15 bases align to TRBD2. The trim removed 8 bases at V and 7 bases at J, leaving 3 bases unmatched. The CDR3 totals 14 residues. The germline V gene has CDR1 SGHTA and CDR2 FQGNSA. The CDR3 DNA follows: TGTGCCAGCCGGACTAGCGGGAGGGGGAATGAGCAGTTCTTC. This codes for CASRTSGRGNEQFF.

This clone was seen only a few times. The J gene is TRBJ1-2, the V gene TRBV27; the D gene is possibly TRBD1 (6 bases). The CDR3 extends over 14 amino acids. Per the germline V gene, CDR1 is MNHEY and CDR2 is SMNVEV (reference sequence). V was shortened by 6 bases and J by 4 bases, with 15 bases between the two germline ends. CDR3 in DNA: TGTGCCAGCAGACGGGACAATTCTCCCTATGGCTACACCTTC. Its protein is CASRRDNSPYGYTF.

The J gene is TRBJ1-4, the V gene TRBV19, with D possibly being TRBD1 (5 bases). This CDR3 is 13 amino acids long. The germline CDR1 and CDR2 sequences are LNHDA and SQIVND (reference sequence). The V end was cut by 8 bases, the J end by 5 bases, with 12 bases between. The chain's CDR3 is CASSGGLNEKLFF. The CDR3 bases are TGTGCCAGTTCGGGGGGGTTGAATGAAAAACTGTTTTTT.

The CDR3 DNA follows: TGTGCCAGCAGCGAGGAGAGCTCCTATAATTCACCCCTCCACTTT. As protein: CASSEESSYNSPLHF. The V gene is TRBV6-1, the J gene TRBJ1-6; no definite D call. This CDR3 is 15 amino acids long. Germline lookup yields CDR1 MNHNS and CDR2 SASEGT. V lost 6 bases, J lost 0 bases, and 9 bases lay in between.

The chain has TRBV6-5 and TRBJ2-6, with D possibly being TRBD2 (6 bases). This CDR3 comprises 15 residues. Germline lookup yields CDR1 MNHEY and CDR2 SVGAGI. Trimming took off 8 bases at V and 1 base at J, with 12 bases between the two ends. CDR3: CASAGGSSGANVLTF. The CDR3, as DNA: TGTGCCAGCGCAGGAGGGAGTTCTGGGGCCAACGTCCTGACTTTC.

The rearrangement uses TRBV7-9 and TRBJ2-7; TRBD2 is a possible D gene (6 bases). The CDR3 consists of 15 residues. Trimming stripped 3 bases from V and 2 bases from J, with 14 bases between. The germline gives CDR1 SEHNR, CDR2 FQNEAQ (reference sequence). The chain's CDR3 is CASSLIGGATYEQYF. Here the CDR3 DNA reads TGTGCCAGCAGCTTGATAGGAGGGGCGACCTACGAGCAGTACTTC.

This clone was seen just once. The chain has TRBV7-9 and TRBJ1-6, with TRBD1 matching 8 bases. V lost 3 bases and J lost 6; bases outside the gene matches: 1. Germline assignment: CDR1 SEHNR and CDR2 FQNEAQ (reference sequence). The CDR3 is made up of 14 amino acids. The CDR3 DNA follows: TGTGCCAGCAGCTTGGACAGGGTTAATTCACCCCTCCACTTT. Translating it yields CASSLDRVNSPLHF.

This clone was detected once. The V and J genes are TRBV7-2 and TRBJ1-2; 9 bases match TRBD1. This CDR3 spans 13 amino acids. Germline V gene data show CDR1 as SGHTA and CDR2 as FQGNSA. Germline trimming cut 4 bases from V and 8 bases from J; bases unmatched to any gene: 5. CDR3 nucleotide sequence: TGTGCCAGCAGCTCCGGGACAGGGAACGGCTACACCTTC. It specifies CASSSGTGNGYTF.

The rearrangement links TRBV11-2 to TRBJ2-7; D uncertain. The CDR3 extends over 16 amino acids. Trimming stripped 0 bases from V and 9 bases from J, with 21 bases between. CDR1 and CDR2 from the germline V gene are SGHAT and FQNNGV. As DNA, the CDR3 is TGTGCCAGCAGCTTAGAAGTCCCTATCCCCAGGTTGGCGCAGTACTTC. Its protein is CASSLEVPIPRLAQYF.

The chain uses TRBV7-8 and TRBJ1-2; 8 nucleotides agree with TRBD1. CDR1 is SGHVS and CDR2 is FQNEAQ in the germline V gene. The V and J ends lost 1 base and 7 bases, in that order; junction bases with no gene match: 11. This CDR3 is built from 16 residues. The chain's CDR3 is CASSLDSAGGNVGYTF. Written as DNA, the CDR3 is TGTGCCAGCAGCTTAGATTCGGCAGGGGGCAACGTTGGCTACACCTTC.

CDR3 DNA: TGTGCCAGCAGTTTATTCCCGGGACTAGCGGGAGGCGCTGAGCAGTTCTTC. It is translated as CASSLFPGLAGGAEQFF. The J gene is TRBJ2-1, the V gene TRBV28; 15 nucleotides line up with TRBD2. The CDR3 totals 17 residues. CDR1 and CDR2 from the germline V gene are MDHEN and SYDVKM. The junction had 7 bases not matched to a gene; V was cut back by 1 base and J by 9 bases.

The genes are TRBV28 and TRBJ2-1; 15 bases agree with TRBD2. The junction had 10 bases not matched to a gene; V was cut back by 6 bases and J by 10 bases. Germline-derived CDR1 and CDR2 are MDHEN and SYDVKM. The CDR3 totals 16 residues. CDR3 in amino acids: CASSPGLAGGPGEQFF. In nucleotides, the CDR3 is TGTGCCAGCAGCCCCGGACTAGCGGGAGGGCCTGGAGAGCAGTTCTTC.

J is TRBJ2-5 and V is TRBV5-8; 9 nucleotides agree with TRBD2. The V gene end was trimmed by 1 base and the J gene end by 7 bases; junction bases not matched to a gene: 11. The CDR3 extends over 16 amino acids. Germline V gene sequence: CDR1 SGHTS, CDR2 YDEGEE. The CDR3 bases are TGTGCCAGCAGCTTGAGGACTAGCGCCTGGCCGGGGACCCAGTACTTC. It encodes CASSLRTSAWPGTQYF.

The V and J genes are TRBV21-1 and TRBJ2-1; the listed D gene, TRBD2, was not tested against the DNA. TRBV21-1 constitutes a pseudogene. CDR3 length equals 17 residues. CDR3 in amino acids: CASSAKRLAGPYNEQFF. The CDR3 nucleotides read TGTGCCAGCAGCGCTAAGAGACTAGCGGGACCCTACAATGAGCAGTTCTTC.